What follows describes a single T cell receptor (beta chain). What it recognizes is unknown. Recorded positive PCR dates fall between March and December 2020, preceding US Alpha, Beta and Delta variants. The data were obtained in a study of vaccination and CD4 T cells after COVID-19. In the study overall: Typically, post-vaccine samples were obtained a median approximately 74 days after dose two, within a range of 14 to 241.

Study observations and caveats: Researchers report that 304 of 307 vaccine-specific clones in convalescent patients proved spike mono-reactive. Although the median of SARS-CoV-2-reactive clonotypes rose from 21 to 38, the change was not significant.

TCRdb fed the PCR reads into MiXCR, producing one record per CDR3 protein. The sample yields just over 20,000 distinct CDR3 sequences, under 60% seen once. The V gene's germline CDR1 is DFQATT and CDR2 SNEGSKA (reference sequence). The CDR3 has 11 residues. V lost 3 bases, J lost 3 bases, and 6 bases lay in between. The J gene is TRBJ2-7, the V gene TRBV20-1; D ambiguous. Here the sequenced sample was CD4+ T cells from blood, taken before SARS-CoV-2 vaccination. The sequence came from a human donor who had recovered from COVID-19. The CDR3 loop is CSARVNYEQYF. The CDR3, as DNA: TGCAGTGCTAGGGTTAACTACGAGCAGTACTTC.